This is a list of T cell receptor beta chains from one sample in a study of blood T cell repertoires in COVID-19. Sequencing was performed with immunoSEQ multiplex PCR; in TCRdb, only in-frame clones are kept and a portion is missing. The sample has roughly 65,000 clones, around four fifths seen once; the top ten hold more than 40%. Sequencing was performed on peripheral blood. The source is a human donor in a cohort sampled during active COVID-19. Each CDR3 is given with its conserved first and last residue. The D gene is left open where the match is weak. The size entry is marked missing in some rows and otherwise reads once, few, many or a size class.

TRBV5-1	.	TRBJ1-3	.	CASTSGDPADTIYF	TGCGCCAGCACTAGCGGGGATCCCGCCGACACCATATATTTT
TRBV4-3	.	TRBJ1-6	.	CASSQTFGEARSPLHF	TGCGCCAGCAGCCAAACCTTCGGGGAAGCGCGATCACCCCTCCACTTT
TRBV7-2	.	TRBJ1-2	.	CASSLDRRGRDGYTF	TGTGCCAGCAGCTTAGATCGGCGGGGTCGGGATGGCTACACCTTC
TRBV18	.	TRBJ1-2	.	CASSPNRNSAGYTF	TGTGCCAGCTCACCAAATAGAAACTCTGCGGGCTACACCTTC
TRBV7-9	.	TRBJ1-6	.	CASSSWDIGNSPLHF	TGTGCCAGCAGCTCCTGGGACATAGGGAATTCACCCCTCCACTTT
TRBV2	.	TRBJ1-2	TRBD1	CASSGGQRIYGYTF	TGTGCCAGCAGTGGGGGACAGAGGATTTATGGCTACACCTTC
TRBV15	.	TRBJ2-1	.	CATSARGFYNEQFF	TGTGCCACCAGCGCCAGGGGTTTCTACAATGAGCAGTTCTTC
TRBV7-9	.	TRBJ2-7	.	CASSSTVGSYEQYF	TGTGCCAGCAGCTCGACTGTCGGCTCCTACGAGCAGTACTTC
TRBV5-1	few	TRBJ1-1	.	CASSIQETNTEAFF	TGCGCCAGCAGCATACAGGAGACGAACACTGAAGCTTTCTTT
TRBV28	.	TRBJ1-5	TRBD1	CASRDQGVGNQPQHF	TGTGCCAGCAGGGATCAGGGGGTTGGCAATCAGCCCCAGCATTTT
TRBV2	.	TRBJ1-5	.	CASSPPGDYQPQHF	TGTGCCAGCAGTCCCCCAGGGGATTATCAGCCCCAGCATTTT
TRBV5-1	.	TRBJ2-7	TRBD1	CASSLGQGTAYEQYF	TGCGCCAGCAGCTTAGGACAGGGCACGGCCTACGAGCAGTACTTC
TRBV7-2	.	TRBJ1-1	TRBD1	CASSSRTGYEAFF	TGTGCCAGCAGCTCGAGGACAGGCTATGAAGCTTTCTTT
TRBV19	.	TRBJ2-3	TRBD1	CASSPRDRGRDTQYF	TGTGCCAGTAGTCCCCGAGACAGGGGAAGGGATACGCAGTATTTT
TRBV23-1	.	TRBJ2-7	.	CASSQSGSAEPNSGEQYF	TGCGCCAGCAGTCAATCAGGTAGTGCAGAGCCCAATTCGGGGGAGCAGTACTTC
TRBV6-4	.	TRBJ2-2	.	CASSDSGSNTGELFF	TGTGCCAGCAGTGACTCTGGCTCAAACACCGGGGAGCTGTTTTTT
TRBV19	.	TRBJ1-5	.	CASSLSPGVNQPQHF	TGTGCCAGTAGTCTTTCCCCAGGGGTCAATCAGCCCCAGCATTTT
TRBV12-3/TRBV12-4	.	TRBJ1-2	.	CASSFRQAGGYTF	TGTGCCAGCAGTTTTAGACAGGCTGGAGGCTACACCTTC
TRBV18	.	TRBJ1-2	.	CASSPLRTDAQGYGYTF	TGTGCCAGCTCACCACTTCGGACAGACGCCCAGGGCTATGGCTACACCTTC
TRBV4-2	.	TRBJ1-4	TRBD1	CASRTGATNEKLFF	TGTGCCAGCAGAACAGGGGCAACTAATGAAAAACTGTTTTTT
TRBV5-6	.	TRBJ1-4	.	CASSLRQTNEKLFF	TGTGCCAGCAGCTTGCGACAGACTAATGAAAAACTGTTTTTT
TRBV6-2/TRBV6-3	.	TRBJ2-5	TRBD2	CASSPRTSGGPQEAQYF	TGTGCCAGCAGCCCTCGGACTAGCGGGGGGCCGCAAGAGGCCCAGTACTTC
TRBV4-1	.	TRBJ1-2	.	CASSQEAGIANYGYTF	TGCGCCAGCAGCCAAGAAGCAGGGATAGCTAACTATGGCTACACCTTC
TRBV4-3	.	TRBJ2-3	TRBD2	CASSHGTSGADTQYF	TGCGCCAGCAGCCACGGGACTAGCGGGGCAGATACGCAGTATTTT
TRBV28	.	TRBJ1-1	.	CASSLPGGNTEAFF	TGTGCCAGCAGTCTTCCGGGGGGGAACACTGAAGCTTTCTTT
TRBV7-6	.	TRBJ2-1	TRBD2	CASSDRTSQYNEQFF	TGTGCCAGCAGCGATAGGACTAGCCAATACAATGAGCAGTTCTTC
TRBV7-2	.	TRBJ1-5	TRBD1	CASSPDRGGNQPQHF	TGTGCCAGCAGCCCGGACAGGGGAGGCAATCAGCCCCAGCATTTT
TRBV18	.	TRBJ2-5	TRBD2	CASSPGLVRGETQYF	TGTGCCAGCTCACCGGGACTAGTGAGGGGGGAGACCCAGTACTTC
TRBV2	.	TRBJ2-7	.	CASIRGGSYEQYF	TGTGCCAGCATAAGGGGGGGTTCATACGAGCAGTACTTC
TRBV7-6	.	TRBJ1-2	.	CASSYRAWGDYGYTF	TGTGCCAGCAGTTACAGGGCTTGGGGAGACTATGGCTACACCTTC
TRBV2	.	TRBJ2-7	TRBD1	CASRDRQGSYEQYF	TGTGCCAGCAGGGACAGACAGGGCTCCTACGAGCAGTACTTC
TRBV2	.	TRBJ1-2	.	CASRLGTFYGYTF	TGTGCCAGCAGGCTAGGGACATTCTATGGCTACACCTTC
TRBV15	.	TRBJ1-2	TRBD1	CATSRADRGYGYTF	TGTGCCACCAGCAGAGCCGACAGGGGGTATGGCTACACCTTC
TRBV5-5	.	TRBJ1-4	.	CASRREATNEKLFF	TGTGCCAGCAGACGAGAGGCAACTAATGAAAAACTGTTTTTT
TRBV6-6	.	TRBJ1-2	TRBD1	CASSRPGQGSSNYGYTF	TGTGCCAGCAGCCGACCGGGACAGGGATCGTCTAACTATGGCTACACCTTC
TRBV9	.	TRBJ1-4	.	CASSDREGTNEKLFF	TGTGCCAGCAGCGACAGGGAGGGAACTAATGAAAAACTGTTTTTT
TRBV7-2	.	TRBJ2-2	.	CASSLHRQMNTGELFF	TGTGCCAGCAGCTTACACAGGCAGATGAACACCGGGGAGCTGTTTTTT
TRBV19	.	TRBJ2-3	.	CASSIDLEGGEADTQYF	TGTGCCAGTAGTATAGATCTAGAAGGAGGGGAGGCAGATACGCAGTATTTT
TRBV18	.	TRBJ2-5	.	CASSPAPRETQYF	TGTGCCAGCTCACCCGCCCCGCGAGAGACCCAGTACTTC
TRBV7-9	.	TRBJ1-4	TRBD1	CASSPPGQARNEKLFF	TGTGCCAGCAGCCCACCGGGACAGGCAAGAAATGAAAAACTGTTTTTT
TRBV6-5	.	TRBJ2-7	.	CASSTRIHEQYF	TGTGCCAGCAGTACTCGAATCCACGAGCAGTACTTC
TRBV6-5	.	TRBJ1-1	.	CASSLTGNTEAFF	TGTGCCAGCAGTCTAACAGGGAACACTGAAGCTTTCTTT
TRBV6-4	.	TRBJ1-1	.	CASSPRAGAVNTEAFF	TGTGCCAGCAGTCCCCGTGCAGGGGCCGTGAACACTGAAGCTTTCTTT
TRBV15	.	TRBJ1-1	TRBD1	CATSRDSTGFTEAFF	TGTGCCACCAGCAGAGATTCGACAGGGTTCACTGAAGCTTTCTTT
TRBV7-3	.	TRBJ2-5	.	CASSLVRGETQYF	TGTGCCAGCAGCTTAGTACGGGGGGAGACCCAGTACTTC
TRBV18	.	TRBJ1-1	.	CASENQRNTEAFF	TGTGCCAGTGAAAACCAGCGGAACACTGAAGCTTTCTTT
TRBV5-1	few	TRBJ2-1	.	CASSLGGASYNEQFF	TGCGCCAGCAGCTTAGGGGGAGCCTCCTACAATGAGCAGTTCTTC
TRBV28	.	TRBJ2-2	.	CASSSSGDGELFF	TGTGCCAGCAGTTCCTCCGGGGACGGGGAGCTGTTTTTT
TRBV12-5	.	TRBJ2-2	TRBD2	CASGFILAAYTNTGELFF	TGTGCTAGTGGTTTCATACTAGCGGCTTACACGAACACCGGGGAGCTGTTTTTT
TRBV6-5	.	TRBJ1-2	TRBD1	CASRLPGQGADGYTF	TGTGCCAGCAGACTACCGGGACAGGGGGCCGATGGCTACACCTTC